The clone carrying this T cell receptor (beta chain) was counted only a few times. Use of 60 Vbeta and 13 Jbeta primers characterized the PCR. Profiling relied on immunoSEQ multiplex PCR, and the TCRdb table lists in-frame clones only, not all of them. The table shows some 150,000 clones, with 80% to 90% occurring only once. This sample stems from a study of cytomegalovirus exposure and HLA in healthy donors. The CDR3 loop spans 14 amino acids. Germline values: CDR1 MNHNS, CDR2 SASEGT. V was trimmed by 4 bases and J by 3 bases, leaving 12 bases between them. The TCR originated in a woman aged 40 to 50 in good health and CMV-seropositive. V usage is TRBV6-1 and J usage is TRBJ1-1, with D tentatively TRBD1 (6 bases). The sequenced material came from PBMCs. CDR3 DNA: TGTGCCAGCAGTGCCGCGGGGGCCTACACTGAAGCTTTCTTT. This sequence encodes CASSAAGAYTEAFF.